The 22 T cell receptor beta chains below come from one sample, sequenced in a study of shared clonotypes between healthy human individuals. The repertoire was sequenced with immunoSEQ multiplex PCR; TCRdb's copy has only in-frame clones and lacks some. Among around 2.1 million clones, about 92% were seen once, and the ten largest hold approximately 1.7%. Only CD45RO-negative cells positively selected for CCR7 counted as naive CD8 cells, so terminally differentiated effector memory CD45RA+ cells were excluded. The sequencing sample was made of naive CD8+ T cells from PBMCs. The receptor set was obtained from a man aged 18 to 29 in good health. Some clones in this sample may be carry-over from other donors' samples.

The gene calls are TRBV5-6 and TRBJ1-2; perhaps TRBD1 as D (5 bases). V was cut by 2 bases and J by 4 bases, with 9 bases left in between. The germline CDR1 and CDR2 sequences are SGHDT and YYEEEE. This CDR3 region has 13 residues. CDR3 coding DNA: TGTGCCAGCAGCTTCAGGGAGTCCTATGGCTACACCTTC. It is translated as CASSFRESYGYTF.

This chain joins TRBV10-3 and TRBJ2-2; D is unresolved. The CDR3 has 14 residues. V dropped 2 bases and J dropped 6 bases, with 10 bases sitting between them. CDR1 and CDR2 from the germline V gene are ENHRY and SYGVKD. The CDR3 DNA sequence: TGTGCCATCAGTGAGCCAGAGTATGCCGGGGAGCTGTTTTTT. Its translation: CAISEPEYAGELFF.

The chain's CDR3 is CAWRGLAGVTDTQYF. In DNA form, the CDR3 reads TGTGCCTGGAGGGGACTAGCGGGAGTCACAGATACGCAGTATTTT. The chain recombines TRBV30 with TRBJ2-3, with TRBD2 identical over 14 bases. Per the germline V gene, CDR1 is GTSNPN and CDR2 is SVGIG (reference sequence). This CDR3 comprises 15 residues. J was trimmed by 2 bases and V by 3 bases; bases with no gene match: 1. Filled out from reference TRBV30 and TRBJ2-3, the complete variable domain reads SQTIHQWPATLVQPVGSPLSLECTVEGTSNPNLYWYRQAAGRGLQLLFYSVGIGQISSEVPQNLSASRPQDRQFILSSKKLLLSDSGFYLCAWRGLAGVTDTQYFGPGTRLTVL.

This clone was counted only a few times. V gene TRBV7-3 combines with J gene TRBJ2-3, with 10 bases matching TRBD2. The CDR3 extends over 17 amino acids. With 4 bases clipped from V and 0 bases from J, the junction kept 7 bases outside the gene matches. Germline V gives CDR1 SGHTA, CDR2 FQGTGA. CDR3 coding DNA: TGTGCCAGCAGCTCCACTCTAGCGGGGGCTAGCACAGATACGCAGTATTTT. Its protein is CASSSTLAGASTDTQYF.

The rearrangement uses TRBV30 and TRBJ1-1; D gene ambiguous. This CDR3 is built from 13 residues. V was clipped by 6 bases and J by 5 bases, with 16 bases between them. Germline V lookup: CDR1 GTSNPN, CDR2 SVGIG (reference sequence). CDR3 amino acids: CACLGLLRTEAFF. In DNA form, the CDR3 reads TGTGCCTGTTTGGGCCTCCTTAGGACTGAAGCTTTCTTT.

The rearrangement joins TRBV5-1 to TRBJ2-2; perhaps TRBD2 as D (5 bases). V shed 0 bases and J shed 4 bases, with 10 bases lying between them. This CDR3 region has 15 residues. Germline assignment: CDR1 SGHRS and CDR2 YFSETQ. The CDR3 sequence: CASSLVRGGTGELFF. The CDR3 region has the DNA TGCGCCAGCAGCTTGGTTCGGGGTGGCACCGGGGAGCTGTTTTTT.

This chain joins TRBV6-1 and TRBJ1-2; tentative D call: TRBD1 (6 bases). V was trimmed by 1 base and J by 14 bases, leaving 20 bases between them. CDR3 size: 14 residues. The V gene's germline CDR1 is MNHNS and CDR2 SASEGT. In DNA form, the CDR3 reads TGTGCCAGCAGTGAAGTTAGGGCAGGGGATAGGTCGACCTTC. This codes for CASSEVRAGDRSTF.

The rearrangement uses TRBV30 and TRBJ2-7, with D tentatively TRBD2 (5 bases). Germline V lookup: CDR1 GTSNPN, CDR2 SVGIG (reference sequence). The CDR3 extends over 15 amino acids. Trimming left V 1 base short and J 3 bases short, with 16 bases between. CDR3 amino acids: CAWSAFPLAGYEQYF. CDR3 coding DNA: TGTGCCTGGAGTGCCTTCCCCCTGGCGGGCTACGAGCAGTACTTC.

This chain links TRBV7-9 with TRBJ2-3; 10 bases map to TRBD2. This CDR3 is built from 16 residues. CDR1 is SEHNR, CDR2 FQNEAQ, per germline (reference sequence). V shed 7 bases and J 2 bases; nucleotides not matched to a gene: 9. This chain's CDR3 is CASIGRLAGATDTQYF. In nucleotides, the CDR3 is TGTGCCAGCATAGGGCGGCTAGCGGGAGCCACAGATACGCAGTATTTT.

The rearrangement joins TRBV19 to TRBJ2-7; possibly TRBD1 for D (6 bases). Germline V gene sequence: CDR1 LNHDA, CDR2 SQIVND (reference sequence). CDR3 size: 16 residues. Between the trimmed V and J ends, which lost 0 bases and 5 bases, there was a span of 17 bases. Written as DNA, the CDR3 is TGTGCCAGTAGTATAGATACAGGGATCCGCTGGGACGAGCAGTACTTC. Its translation: CASSIDTGIRWDEQYF.

Details on this clone: The identical CDR3 is also encoded by other nucleotide sequences in the sample. The chain links TRBV7-9 to TRBJ2-7, with D possibly matching TRBD2 (5 bases). Germline values: CDR1 SEHNR, CDR2 FQNEAQ (reference sequence). The CDR3 is made up of 14 amino acids. V was pared by 3 bases and J by 4 bases, with 13 bases between. CDR3 residues: CASSFSGVGYEQYF. The CDR3 DNA reads as TGTGCCAGCAGCTTTTCCGGGGTCGGATACGAGCAGTACTTC.

The rearrangement joins TRBV9 to TRBJ2-1, with unresolved D. The CDR3 is 13 residues long. Trimming left V 0 bases short and J 4 bases short, with 5 bases between. In germline, CDR1 is SGDLS, CDR2 YYNGEE. The CDR3 is CASSVAQYNEQFF. CDR3 nucleotide sequence: TGTGCCAGCAGCGTAGCACAATACAATGAGCAGTTCTTC.

CDR3 region: CASSLVNGAYEQYF. CDR3 coding DNA: TGTGCCAGCAGCTTAGTCAACGGAGCATACGAGCAGTACTTC. The V gene is TRBV11-2, the J gene TRBJ2-7; the D is unclear. The CDR3 is 14 amino acids. V lost 1 base and J 4 bases, leaving 11 bases between the germline ends. CDR1 is SGHAT, CDR2 FQNNGV, per germline.

The CDR3: CASSPILSSYNEQFF. The CDR3 region has the DNA TGTGCCAGCAGCCCGATTCTCAGCTCCTACAATGAGCAGTTCTTC. V is TRBV7-3 and J is TRBJ2-1; D is undetermined. The germline CDR1 and CDR2 sequences are SGHTA and FQGTGA. V dropped 5 bases and J dropped 0 bases, with 11 bases sitting between them. The length of the CDR3 is 15 residues. Looking up the rest from reference TRBV7-3 and TRBJ2-1 gives the full variable domain: GAGVSQTPSNKVTEKGKYVELRCDPISGHTALYWYRQSLGQGPEFLIYFQGTGAADDSGLPNDRFFAVRPEGSVSTLKIQRTERGDSAVYLCASSPILSSYNEQFFGPGTRLTVL.

This chain links TRBV29-1 with TRBJ2-2; 11 bases fit TRBD1. Germline V lookup: CDR1 SQVTM, CDR2 ANQGSEA. The CDR3 covers 15 residues. The V segment lost 6 bases and the J segment 5 bases; nucleotides outside the gene matches: 8. The CDR3 loop reads CSVVGGQGGTGELFF. The CDR3, as DNA: TGCAGCGTAGTCGGGGGACAGGGGGGAACCGGGGAGCTGTTTTTT.

CDR3 region: CASSSPGQRTEAFF. The CDR3 nucleotides are TGTGCCAGTAGTAGCCCGGGACAGCGGACTGAAGCTTTCTTT. The chain carries TRBV19 and TRBJ1-1; 7 positions agree with TRBD1. There are 14 residues in the CDR3. Germline V gene lookup returns CDR1 LNHDA and CDR2 SQIVND (reference sequence). V lost 4 bases, J lost 5 bases, and 7 bases stayed unmatched.

The CDR3 protein is CASSADSTAYEQYF. CDR3 bases: TGTGCCAGCAGCGCCGACAGTACAGCCTACGAGCAGTACTTC. The chain employs TRBV9 and TRBJ2-7; a possible D gene is TRBD1 (5 bases). The CDR3 spans 14 residues. CDR1 is SGDLS and CDR2 is YYNGEE in the germline V gene. The V end lost 3 bases, the J end lost 2 bases, and 12 bases lay between the germline ends.

This chain connects TRBV4-1 to TRBJ2-2, with a weak D call TRBD2 (6 bases). Trimming removed 8 bases from V and 3 bases from J, with 16 bases in between. Per germline, CDR1 MGHRA and CDR2 YSYEKL. CDR3 length: 15 residues. This CDR3 reads CASGPGLGDTGELFF. CDR3 DNA: TGCGCCAGCGGACCGGGACTGGGGGACACCGGGGAGCTGTTTTTT.

V and J are TRBV4-1 and TRBJ1-1, with D perhaps TRBD1 (5 bases). The germline gives CDR1 MGHRA, CDR2 YSYEKL. V was trimmed by 4 bases and J by 6 bases, leaving 15 bases between them. The CDR3 length is 14 residues. CDR3 in amino acids: CASSPAQGWAEAFF. DNA for the CDR3: TGCGCCAGCAGCCCAGCCCAGGGCTGGGCTGAAGCTTTCTTT.

J is TRBJ2-1 and V is TRBV7-3; TRBD1 is a possible D gene (6 bases). From germline, CDR1 is SGHTA and CDR2 FQGTGA. The CDR3 loop spans 15 amino acids. Between the trimmed V and J ends, which lost 5 bases and 7 bases, there was a span of 18 bases. The CDR3 sequence is CASSLDRGHLNEQFF. For the CDR3, the DNA is TGTGCCAGCAGCCTAGATAGGGGACACTTGAATGAGCAGTTCTTC.

The chain employs TRBV4-3 and TRBJ2-5; possibly TRBD1 for D (6 bases). CDR1 and CDR2 from the germline V gene are LGHNA and YSLEER. CDR3 length: 15 residues. V was clipped by 0 bases and J by 4 bases, with 12 bases between them. The CDR3 region has the DNA TGCGCCAGCAGCCAAGATACAGGGATAAGAGAGACCCAGTACTTC. Translation: CASSQDTGIRETQYF.

V usage is TRBV28 and J usage is TRBJ2-7; D could derive from TRBD1 or TRBD2 (5 bases each). The length of the CDR3 is 15 residues. Germline values: CDR1 MDHEN, CDR2 SYDVKM. The germline V and J ends were trimmed by 2 bases and 4 bases, with 15 bases remaining between them. The CDR3 loop reads CASSLLMGDGYEQYF. In DNA, the CDR3 is TGTGCCAGCAGTTTACTAATGGGGGACGGATACGAGCAGTACTTC. Drawing the rest from reference TRBV28 and TRBJ2-7, the complete variable domain is DVKVTQSSRYLVKRTGEKVFLECVQDMDHENMFWYRQDPGLGLRLIYFSYDVKMKEKGDIPEGYSVSREKKERFSLILESASTNQTSMYLCASSLLMGDGYEQYFGPGTRLTVT.